The rows below give T cell receptor beta chains drawn from one sample of a study of spatial heterogeneity in lung cancer. TCRdb re-called the 5' RACE reads through MiXCR, storing one row per CDR3 protein. The repertoire consists of around 30,000 distinct CDR3 sequences, with roughly 6% occurring once and the leading ten covering 22%. The sample was PBMCs, taken at follow-up. Every receptor here comes from a male donor with early-stage non-small cell lung cancer. Each CDR3 is given with its conserved first and last residue. D genes are given only for firm matches. Only some rows state a clone size, as once, few, many or a class for expanded clones.

TRBV10-3	many	TRBD1	15	TRBJ1-2	TGTGCCATCAGCTCTGACCCGGGACAGGGAGCCGGCTACACCTTC	CAISSDPGQGAGYTF
TRBV11-2	many	TRBD1	15	TRBJ2-1	TGTGCCAGCAAACGGGACAGGGGGAACGTTGATGAGCAGTTCTTC	CASKRDRGNVDEQFF
TRBV5-1	many	-	14	TRBJ1-4	TGCGCCAGCAGCCTCATGGGGTCGGATGAAAAACTGTTTTTT	CASSLMGSDEKLFF
TRBV20-1	many	TRBD1	13	TRBJ1-1	TGCAGTGCTAGACCCAGGGGGCGGGATGAAGCTTTCTTT	CSARPRGRDEAFF
TRBV29-1	many	TRBD2	18	TRBJ2-5	TGCAGCGTTGAAGGGACTAGCGGGAGGCTTAGAGGTAGTGGGACCCAGTACTTC	CSVEGTSGRLRGSGTQYF
TRBV5-1	few	TRBD2	17	TRBJ2-1	TGCGCCAGCAACGGACTAGCGGGGCTGAGCTCCTACAATGAGCAGTTCTTC	CASNGLAGLSSYNEQFF
TRBV5-1	many	-	13	TRBJ2-5	TGCGCCAGCAGCTTAAACCGTCAAGAGACCCAGTACTTC	CASSLNRQETQYF
TRBV7-9	medium-sized	-	13	TRBJ2-1	TGTGCCAGCAGCCACCGGGTCTTCGATGAGCAGTTCTTC	CASSHRVFDEQFF
TRBV9	-	TRBD2	13	TRBJ2-3	TGTGCCAGCAATGCGGGGGACCGGGATACGCAGTATTTT	CASNAGDRDTQYF
TRBV19	many	-	12	TRBJ2-1	TGTGCCAGTAGTATCCGGGTTGAGGAGCAGTTCTTC	CASSIRVEEQFF
TRBV7-9	-	TRBD1	16	TRBJ1-5	TGTGCCAGCAGCTTAGGACAGGGGATAAGTATTCAGCCCCAGCATTTT	CASSLGQGISIQPQHF
TRBV10-3	many	TRBD1	14	TRBJ2-5	TGTGCCATCAGTCCGGGACAGGGGGCCGAGACCCAGTACTTC	CAISPGQGAETQYF
TRBV2	-	-	14	TRBJ1-6	TGTGCCAGCAGTGTGGACAGAAAAAGATCACCCCTCCACTTT	CASSVDRKRSPLHF
TRBV20-1	-	TRBD2	15	TRBJ2-1	TGCAGTGCTAGACCTAGCGGGGGGGAATACAATGAGCAGTTCTTC	CSARPSGGEYNEQFF
TRBV24-1	many	TRBD2	15	TRBJ2-1	TGTGCCACCAGTGACTCGACTAGCGGGAGTTCTGAGCAGTTCTTC	CATSDSTSGSSEQFF
TRBV7-2	-	-	16	TRBJ2-1	TGTGCCAGCAGAAACCAAGCGGGCAGCTCCTACAATGAGCAGTTCTTC	CASRNQAGSSYNEQFF
TRBV29-1	many	-	12	TRBJ2-1	TGCAGCGTTGAAGAGGCGAGGGGTGAGCAGTTCTTC	CSVEEARGEQFF
TRBV7-3	many	TRBD2	15	TRBJ2-1	TGTGCCAGCAGCTTACGTCCGGGAGGGGGCAATGAGCAGTTCTTC	CASSLRPGGGNEQFF
TRBV7-3	many	-	15	TRBJ1-3	TGTGCCAGCAGCTTTGACGGGGTCTCTGGAAACACCATATATTTT	CASSFDGVSGNTIYF
TRBV3-1	few	-	14	TRBJ1-2	TGTGCCAGCAGCCCTCAGACAGCTGACTATGGCTACACCTTC	CASSPQTADYGYTF